These 16 T cell receptor beta chains were all obtained from the same sample, sequenced in a study of T cell responses to AZD1222 COVID-19 vaccine (dated by TCRdb to the early 2020s). The protocol used for the library was the immunoSEQ multiplex PCR assay. Sourced from immuneACCESS, this table was stored by TCRdb with only in-frame sequences that have V and J called. A share of the clones is absent; for the studies checked, an unresolved V gene accounts for under half, and the remainder has no known explanation. This sample gives around 120,000 clones in total; about nine tenths of them show up just once. The top ten constitute roughly 4.1% of the sample. In light of the paper, this sample's time point label describes: baseline before first vaccination. The input for sequencing was peripheral blood, taken on day 0 of AZD1222 vaccination. The receptors were gathered from an adult in good health.

The chain recombines TRBV5-1 with TRBJ1-5, with 7 bases lining up with TRBD1. Trimming at V came to 3 bases and at J to 7 bases, leaving 10 bases not matched to a gene. The germline V gene encodes CDR1 SGHRS and CDR2 YFSETQ. The CDR3 runs 15 residues. The CDR3 sequence is CASSSTGNLEQPQHF. The CDR3 DNA reads as TGCGCCAGCAGCTCGACAGGGAACTTGGAACAGCCCCAGCATTTT.

The CDR3 nucleotides read TGTGCCAGCAGCTTGGGGGGGCTGAACACTGAAGCTTTCTTT. Protein sequence: CASSLGGLNTEAFF. The chain employs TRBV5-5 and TRBJ1-1, with D possibly TRBD1 on 6 matching bases. This CDR3 is 14 amino acids long. Germline-derived CDR1 and CDR2 are SGHKS and YYEKEE (reference sequence). The V gene lost 0 bases and the J gene lost 0 bases, with 6 bases spanning the gap.

The chain is built from TRBV6-5 and TRBJ1-6; D perhaps matches TRBD1 (6 bases). Trimming took off 5 bases at V and 7 bases at J, with 12 bases between the two ends. This CDR3 is built from 14 residues. The V gene's germline CDR1 is MNHEY and CDR2 SVGAGI. The CDR3 sequence: CASSIQGRNSPLHF. CDR3 sequence (DNA): TGTGCCAGCAGTATACAGGGAAGAAATTCACCCCTCCACTTT.

This chain connects TRBV4-2 to TRBJ1-2; possibly TRBD1 for D (5 bases). There are 14 residues in the CDR3. The germline V gene has CDR1 LGHNA and CDR2 YNFKEQ. V gave up 0 bases and J gave up 8 bases, with 13 bases separating them. CDR3 loop: CASSQDQGTHGYTF. The CDR3 region has the DNA TGTGCCAGCAGCCAAGATCAAGGGACCCACGGCTACACCTTC.

The chain recombines TRBV2 with TRBJ2-7, with D perhaps matching TRBD1 (5 bases). Trimming removed 4 bases from V and 6 bases from J, with 10 bases in between. The CDR3 runs to 12 residues. From germline, CDR1 is SNHLY and CDR2 FYNNEI. CDR3 sequence: CASSGGQGEQYF. CDR3 in DNA: TGTGCCAGCAGTGGAGGCCAGGGCGAGCAGTACTTC.

The chain has TRBV5-5 and TRBJ2-3, with TRBD2 identical over 8 bases. This CDR3 is 16 amino acids long. The junction had 7 bases not matched to a gene; V was cut back by 4 bases and J by 0 bases. Germline CDR1 and CDR2: SGHKS and YYEKEE (reference sequence). CDR3 region: CASSRRLATSTDTQYF. The CDR3 nucleotides read TGTGCCAGCAGCCGAAGACTAGCGACTAGCACAGATACGCAGTATTTT.

This rearrangement joins TRBV2 to TRBJ1-4, with D possibly being TRBD1 (6 bases). The CDR3 consists of 15 residues. From germline, CDR1 is SNHLY and CDR2 FYNNEI. V dropped 5 bases and J dropped 8 bases, with 18 bases sitting between them. This CDR3 is CASSTQTGPVEKLFF. CDR3 coding DNA: TGTGCCAGCAGTACCCAAACAGGGCCAGTGGAAAAACTGTTTTTT.

This rearrangement joins TRBV21-1 to TRBJ1-1; TRBD1, the D gene given by the table, was not confirmed from the DNA. TRBV21-1 is labeled a pseudogene. The CDR3 covers 12 residues. The DNA for the CDR3 is TGTGCCACCGACAGGGAAGCAACTGAAGCTTTCTTT. Encoded protein: CATDREATEAFF.

The chain has TRBV21-1 and TRBJ2-1. TRBV21-1 is described as a pseudogene. The CDR3 sequence is 12 residues long. CDR3: CASSRDLHEQFF. The CDR3 bases are TGTGCCAGCAGCAGGGACCTCCATGAGCAGTTCTTC.

This rearrangement joins TRBV28 to TRBJ1-6; the match to TRBD1 covers 7 bases. CDR3 length: 14 residues. Germline CDR1 MDHEN, CDR2 SYDVKM. V lost 6 bases and J lost 10; bases outside the gene matches: 9. CDR3 DNA sequence: TGTGCCAGCAGCCCCGGACAGGTTCTGTCACCCCTCCACTTT. Translation gives CASSPGQVLSPLHF.

Note on this clone: Sequence at one end of the junction differs from germline and may be a read error. The chain combines TRBV7-2 with TRBJ2-7; 10 bases agree with TRBD2. Germline V lookup: CDR1 SGHTA, CDR2 FQGNSA. CDR3 length equals 14 residues. The CDR3 spells CASSLAGVVHEQYF. The CDR3 nucleotides read TGTGCCAGCAGCCTAGCGGGAGTAGTCCACGAGCAGTACTTC.

V and J are TRBV6-5 and TRBJ2-7; 7 bases line up with TRBD2. This CDR3 has 15 amino acids. Germline lookup yields CDR1 MNHEY and CDR2 SVGAGI. Unmatched junction bases numbered 8, after V lost 4 bases and J lost 2 bases. The CDR3 DNA sequence: TGTGCCAGCAGTTCCGGGCGGGGACTACCCTACGAGCAGTACTTC. As protein: CASSSGRGLPYEQYF.

The chain joins TRBV14 to TRBJ2-7; 10 bases line up with TRBD2. This CDR3 region has 14 residues. Trimming took 7 bases from V and 2 from J; bases not matched to a gene: 5. The V gene's germline CDR1 is SGHDN and CDR2 FVKESK. CDR3 DNA: TGTGCCAGCAAAGGAGCGGGGGGGCCCTACGAGCAGTACTTC. This codes for CASKGAGGPYEQYF.

V usage is TRBV9 and J usage is TRBJ2-7; no clear D. CDR3 length: 13 residues. Germline lookup yields CDR1 SGDLS and CDR2 YYNGEE. Trimming took off 0 bases at V and 2 bases at J, with 6 bases between the two ends. CDR3 protein: CASSVADTYEQYF. The CDR3 region has the DNA TGTGCCAGCAGCGTAGCTGATACCTACGAGCAGTACTTC.

The chain has TRBV27 and TRBJ1-1; perhaps TRBD1 as D (5 bases). V shed 6 bases and J shed 3 bases, with 11 bases lying between them. The CDR3 totals 13 residues. Germline V gene data show CDR1 as MNHEY and CDR2 as SMNVEV (reference sequence). The CDR3 DNA reads as TGTGCCAGCAGCGGCAGGGTGTACACTGAAGCTTTCTTT. It is translated as CASSGRVYTEAFF.

The chain couples TRBV7-9 to TRBJ2-1; no reliable D call. Germline V lookup: CDR1 SEHNR, CDR2 FQNEAQ (reference sequence). Deletions cut 5 bases from V and 0 bases from J, with 5 bases between. The CDR3 is 13 residues long. CDR3 sequence reads: CASSPRSYNEQFF. CDR3 nucleotides: TGTGCCAGCAGCCCACGCTCCTACAATGAGCAGTTCTTC.